This T cell receptor beta chain originates from a study of response to subunit inactivated influenza vaccine. Findings of the study overall: It was suggested by the authors that few new T cells are recruited by each seasonal influenza vaccination.

The table lists this clonotype with many counts. No antigen is known for it. TCRdb reanalysed the RT-PCR reads using MiXCR and keeps one entry per CDR3 protein. The sample has approximately 700,000 distinct CDR3 sequences, 15% to 18% seen once. The receptor's source is a man aged 50 to 59 who received an inactivated influenza vaccine. The sample here was PBMCs from blood, taken roughly 12 days after vaccination.

CDR3 coding DNA: TGTGCCATCAGGAAGAAACAGGGGCCACAAGAGACCCAGTACTTC. This gives the protein CAIRKKQGPQETQYF. The J gene is TRBJ2-5, the V gene TRBV10-3, with TRBD1 matching 7 bases. CDR1 and CDR2 (germline): ENHRY, SYGVKD. After removal of 6 bases from V and 2 bases from J, the junction contained 9 bases not matched to a gene. This CDR3 comprises 15 residues.